The count of the clone carrying this TCR beta chain is one. Across several immunoSEQ plates, the genomic DNA of each subset was split evenly. Sequencing was performed on unsorted PBMC DNA using ten immunoSEQ deep assay plates. Assay: immunoSEQ multiplex PCR; the TCRdb copy retains only in-frame clones and omits some. The sample has about half a million clones, around 85% seen once. Donors had no recently reported acute infections or vaccinations and were HIV-negative. The study drew all its donors from Caucasian adults living in Nashville, Tennessee. V lost 0 bases and J lost 7, with 6 bases in between. CDR3 length: 11 amino acids. CDR1 is SQVTM and CDR2 is ANQGSEA in the germline V gene. This record comes from a study of shared clonotypes between healthy human individuals.

This TCR derives from a woman aged 40 to 50 in good health. Some clones in this sample may be carry-over from other donors' samples. The rearrangement joins TRBV29-1 to TRBJ2-5, with no clear D. Sequences were obtained from PBMCs. This chain's CDR3 is CSVEDLGTQYF. CDR3 DNA sequence: TGCAGCGTTGAAGATCTCGGGACCCAGTACTTC.